The subject of this entry is one T cell receptor (beta chain). What it recognizes is unknown. All patients relapsed after autologous stem cell transplantation, and brentuximab vedotin exposure varied. The record originates from a study of PD-1 blockade in classical Hodgkin lymphoma. Background on the study: Patients had nivolumab dosed at 3 mg/kg, delivered intravenously every 2 weeks.

Study-level points and caveats: Nivolumab initiation under 1 year post-ASCT meant exclusion. By C4D1, diversity of CD4+ TCRs had risen significantly, whereas that of CD8+ TCRs had not.

Germline V CDR1 and CDR2: LNHNV, YYDKDF (reference sequence). This CDR3 comprises 16 residues. V lost 0 bases to trimming and J lost 6 bases; unmatched junction nucleotides: 6. TCRdb's table, derived via immunoSEQ multiplex PCR, lists solely in-frame clones and lacks some. The sample lists around 35,000 clones; 88% were seen once. V and J are TRBV15 and TRBJ2-1; 9 positions agree with TRBD2. This receptor was obtained from a human donor with classical Hodgkin lymphoma. This specimen was peripheral blood mononuclear cells (PBMCs), taken before the second cycle of nivolumab. The CDR3 sequence: CATSREGFSGGNEQFF. CDR3 sequence (DNA): TGTGCCACCAGCAGAGAGGGCTTTAGCGGGGGCAATGAGCAGTTCTTC.